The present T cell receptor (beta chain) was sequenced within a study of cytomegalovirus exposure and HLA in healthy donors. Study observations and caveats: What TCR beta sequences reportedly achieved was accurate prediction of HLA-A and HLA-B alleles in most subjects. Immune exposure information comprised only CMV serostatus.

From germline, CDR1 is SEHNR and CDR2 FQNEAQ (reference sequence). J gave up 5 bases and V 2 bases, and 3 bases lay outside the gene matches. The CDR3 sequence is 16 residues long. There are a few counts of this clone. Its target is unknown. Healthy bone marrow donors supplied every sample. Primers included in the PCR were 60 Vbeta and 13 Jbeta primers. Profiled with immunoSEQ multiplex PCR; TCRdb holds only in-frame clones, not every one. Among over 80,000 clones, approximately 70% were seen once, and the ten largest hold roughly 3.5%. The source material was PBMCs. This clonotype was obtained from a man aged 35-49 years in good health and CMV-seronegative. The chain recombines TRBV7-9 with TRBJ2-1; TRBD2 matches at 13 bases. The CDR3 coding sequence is TGTGCCAGCAGCTTAAGGGGACTAGCGGGGAACAATGAGCAGTTCTTC. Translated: CASSLRGLAGNNEQFF.